The 16 T cell receptor beta chains in this list originate from one sample, sequenced in a study of cytomegalovirus exposure and HLA in healthy donors. PCR involved 60 Vbeta and 13 Jbeta primers. The data were produced by immunoSEQ multiplex PCR, yet TCRdb's version contains in-frame clones alone and is incomplete. The data contain around 110,000 clones, 65% of them singletons. Sequencing used PBMCs. The receptors stem from a middle-aged woman in good health and CMV-seropositive.

The genes are TRBV7-2 and TRBJ2-5; 7 nucleotides match TRBD2. Per the germline V gene, CDR1 is SGHTA and CDR2 is FQGNSA. This CDR3 is 14 amino acids long. With V trimmed by 4 bases and J by 5 bases, 7 bases remained unmatched. CDR3 amino acids: CASSWGGFRETQYF. CDR3 coding DNA: TGTGCCAGCAGCTGGGGGGGATTTAGGGAGACCCAGTACTTC.

This chain uses TRBV5-4 with TRBJ2-7; 8 nucleotides match TRBD2. The V gene's germline CDR1 is SGHNT and CDR2 YYREEE (reference sequence). J lost 4 bases, V lost 4 bases, and 7 bases had no gene match. CDR3 size: 14 residues. The CDR3, as DNA: TGTGCCAGCAGCCCGGGCCAGCGGGGGTACGAGCAGTACTTC. Its protein is CASSPGQRGYEQYF.

The chain couples TRBV28 to TRBJ2-7; 7 bases align to TRBD1. V lost 4 bases, J lost 4 bases, and 10 bases stayed unmatched. Germline CDR1 is MDHEN and CDR2 is SYDVKM. The CDR3 length is 15 residues. CDR3 sequence: CASSSAGTEDYEQYF. CDR3 sequence (DNA): TGTGCCAGCAGTTCGGCCGGGACAGAGGATTACGAGCAGTACTTC.

The chain carries TRBV19 and TRBJ2-1, with TRBD1 identical over 8 bases. CDR1 is LNHDA, CDR2 SQIVND, per germline (reference sequence). This CDR3 comprises 15 residues. The J segment lost 2 bases and the V segment lost 1 base, leaving 1 base of the junction unmatched. Here the CDR3 reads CASSIVTGAYNEQFF. The CDR3 coding sequence is TGTGCCAGTAGTATAGTGACAGGGGCCTACAATGAGCAGTTCTTC.

The J gene is TRBJ2-7, the V gene TRBV6-6; 9 bases are shared with TRBD1. Germline V gene data show CDR1 as MNHNY and CDR2 as SVGAGI (reference sequence). The V and J ends lost 6 bases and 6 bases, in that order; junction bases with no gene match: 9. The CDR3 is 14 amino acids. DNA of the CDR3: TGTGCCAGCAGGGAAACCGGGACAGGGCGCGAGCAGTACTTC. It encodes CASRETGTGREQYF.

The chain joins TRBV11-3 to TRBJ2-3; 10 bases match TRBD2. Germline CDR1 SGHNT, CDR2 YENEEA. After removal of 5 bases from V and 5 bases from J, the junction contained 4 bases not matched to a gene. This CDR3 contains 14 residues. The CDR3 DNA is TGTGCCAGCAGCCGGACTAGCGGCGGAGATACGCAGTATTTT. Translated, it gives CASSRTSGGDTQYF.

The genes are TRBV7-8 and TRBJ1-4; 7 nucleotides line up with TRBD1. CDR1 and CDR2 (germline): SGHVS, FQNEAQ. With 0 bases clipped from V and 7 bases from J, the junction kept 5 bases outside the gene matches. This CDR3 comprises 15 residues. For the CDR3, the DNA is TGTGCCAGCAGCTTAGCGGGACAGAATCTTGAAAAACTGTTTTTT. Translated: CASSLAGQNLEKLFF.

The chain employs TRBV5-1 and TRBJ1-1; D is unclear. This CDR3 region has 11 residues. Germline V gene data show CDR1 as SGHRS and CDR2 as YFSETQ. V gave up 4 bases and J gave up 5 bases, with 6 bases separating them. CDR3 bases: TGCGCCAGCAGCAAGGAGACTGAAGCTTTCTTT. Translation: CASSKETEAFF.

The CDR3 region is CASSLTSGSSYNEQFF. The CDR3 region has the DNA TGTGCCAGCAGTTTAACTAGCGGGAGCTCCTACAATGAGCAGTTCTTC. The genes are TRBV27 and TRBJ2-1, with 11 bases fitting TRBD2. This CDR3 contains 16 residues. CDR1 and CDR2 (germline): MNHEY, SMNVEV (reference sequence). V lost 2 bases and J lost 0; bases outside the gene matches: 0.

J is TRBJ1-2 and V is TRBV7-3; D not certain. V gave up 1 base and J gave up 0 bases, with 9 bases separating them. The CDR3 totals 15 residues. Germline lookup yields CDR1 SGHTA and CDR2 FQGTGA. The CDR3 here is CASSLNTVSNYGYTF. CDR3 nucleotide sequence: TGTGCCAGCAGCTTAAATACAGTCTCTAACTATGGCTACACCTTC. Complete variable domain (other parts from reference TRBV7-3 and TRBJ1-2): GAGVSQTPSNKVTEKGKYVELRCDPISGHTALYWYRQSLGQGPEFLIYFQGTGAADDSGLPNDRFFAVRPEGSVSTLKIQRTERGDSAVYLCASSLNTVSNYGYTFGSGTRLTVV.

This clone has a handful of counts. The V call is TRBV6-5, the J call TRBJ2-7; weak D call: TRBD2 (6 bases). The CDR3 sequence is 13 residues long. Germline values: CDR1 MNHEY, CDR2 SVGAGI. V was shortened by 10 bases and J by 7 bases, with 20 bases between the two germline ends. This CDR3 is CATTAGPSGEQYF. CDR3 in DNA: TGTGCCACCACAGCGGGCCCCTCCGGGGAGCAGTACTTC.

A few counts support this clone. The gene calls are TRBV7-2 and TRBJ1-4, with D unclear. Germline V gene lookup returns CDR1 SGHTA and CDR2 FQGNSA. The V gene lost 4 bases and the J gene lost 0 bases, with 6 bases spanning the gap. The CDR3 runs to 14 residues. The CDR3 coding sequence is TGTGCCAGCAGCTATAGAACAACTAATGAAAAACTGTTTTTT. Translation: CASSYRTTNEKLFF.

CDR3 coding DNA: TGTGCCTGGAGTGTAATCCGGGGTCTTGAGCAGTACTTC. This codes for CAWSVIRGLEQYF. V gene TRBV30 combines with J gene TRBJ2-5; D possibly corresponds to TRBD2 (5 bases). V was trimmed by 0 bases and J by 11 bases, leaving 16 bases between them. This CDR3 has 13 amino acids. Germline lookup yields CDR1 GTSNPN and CDR2 SVGIG (reference sequence).

The V and J genes are TRBV7-9 and TRBJ2-7, with 7 positions matching TRBD2. The germline V gene has CDR1 SEHNR and CDR2 FQNEAQ (reference sequence). This CDR3 region has 16 residues. V lost 4 bases, J lost 12 bases, and 21 bases stayed unmatched. The CDR3: CASSSLAGLPQNVAYF. In DNA form, the CDR3 reads TGTGCCAGCAGCTCCCTGGCGGGACTACCTCAAAACGTTGCGTACTTC.

The V call is TRBV6-5, the J call TRBJ1-5; 9 positions match TRBD1. Germline V gives CDR1 MNHEY, CDR2 SVGAGI. The CDR3 runs 14 residues. Germline trimming cut 5 bases from V and 7 bases from J; bases unmatched to any gene: 6. The CDR3 sequence: CASSPLTGGQPQHF. CDR3 DNA sequence: TGTGCCAGCAGTCCCTTGACAGGGGGACAGCCCCAGCATTTT.

The chain links TRBV9 to TRBJ2-1; 7 nucleotides match TRBD1. V trimming: 5 bases; J trimming: 7 bases; junction bases outside the gene matches: 6. Per germline, CDR1 SGDLS and CDR2 YYNGEE. This CDR3 has 13 amino acids. The CDR3 DNA follows: TGTGCCAGCAGTGACAGGGTGGTAAATGAGCAGTTCTTC. Translation: CASSDRVVNEQFF.